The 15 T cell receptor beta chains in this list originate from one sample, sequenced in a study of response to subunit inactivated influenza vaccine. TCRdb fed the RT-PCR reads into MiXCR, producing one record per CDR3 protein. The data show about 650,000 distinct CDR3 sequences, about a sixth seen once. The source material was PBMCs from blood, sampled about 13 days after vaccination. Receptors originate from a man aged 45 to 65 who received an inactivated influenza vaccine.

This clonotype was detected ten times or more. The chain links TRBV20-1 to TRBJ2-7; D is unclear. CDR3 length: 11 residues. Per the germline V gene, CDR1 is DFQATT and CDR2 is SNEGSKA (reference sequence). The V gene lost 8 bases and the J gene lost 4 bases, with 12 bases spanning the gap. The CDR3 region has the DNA TGCAGTTACGACGGAGCGTACGAGCAGTACTTC. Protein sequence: CSYDGAYEQYF.

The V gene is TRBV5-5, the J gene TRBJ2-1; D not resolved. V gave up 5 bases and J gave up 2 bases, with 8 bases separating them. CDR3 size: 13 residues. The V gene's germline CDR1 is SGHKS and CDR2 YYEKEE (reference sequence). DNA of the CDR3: TGTGCCAGCAGTCCTATGCCCTACAATGAGCAGTTCTTC. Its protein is CASSPMPYNEQFF.

CDR3 nucleotide sequence: TGTGCCACCAGTACGGCAACGAACACCGGGGAGCTGTTTTTT. Translating gives CATSTATNTGELFF. J is TRBJ2-2 and V is TRBV24-1; D not resolved. With 6 bases removed from V and 0 bases from J, the gap between germline ends came to 7 bases. Germline-derived CDR1 and CDR2 are KGHDR and SFDVKD. The CDR3 has 14 amino acids.

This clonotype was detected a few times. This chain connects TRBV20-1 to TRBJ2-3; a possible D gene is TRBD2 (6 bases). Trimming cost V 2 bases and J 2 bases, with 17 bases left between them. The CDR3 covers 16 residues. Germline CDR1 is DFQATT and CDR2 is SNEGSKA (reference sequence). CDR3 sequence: CSARTPAGYSTDTQYF. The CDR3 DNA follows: TGCAGTGCTAGAACTCCGGCGGGGTACTCCACAGATACGCAGTATTTT.

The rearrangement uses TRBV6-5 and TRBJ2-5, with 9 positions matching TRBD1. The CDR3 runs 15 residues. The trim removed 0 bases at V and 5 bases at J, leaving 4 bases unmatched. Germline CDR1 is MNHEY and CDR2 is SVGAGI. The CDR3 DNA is TGTGCCAGCAGTTACTCACAGGGGGCTTTGGAGACCCAGTACTTC. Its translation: CASSYSQGALETQYF.

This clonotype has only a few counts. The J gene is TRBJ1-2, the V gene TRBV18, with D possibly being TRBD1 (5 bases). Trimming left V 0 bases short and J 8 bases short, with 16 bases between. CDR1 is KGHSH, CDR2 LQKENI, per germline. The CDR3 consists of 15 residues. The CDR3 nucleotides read TGTGCCAGCTCACCACCGTCGGGGACGCTTGTCGGCTACACCTTC. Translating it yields CASSPPSGTLVGYTF.

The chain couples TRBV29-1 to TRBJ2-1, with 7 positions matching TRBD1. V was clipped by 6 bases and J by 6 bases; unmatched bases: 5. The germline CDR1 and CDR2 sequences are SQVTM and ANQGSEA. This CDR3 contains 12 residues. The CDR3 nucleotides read TGCAGCGTCCCGTACAGGGGCAATGAGCAGTTCTTC. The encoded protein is CSVPYRGNEQFF.

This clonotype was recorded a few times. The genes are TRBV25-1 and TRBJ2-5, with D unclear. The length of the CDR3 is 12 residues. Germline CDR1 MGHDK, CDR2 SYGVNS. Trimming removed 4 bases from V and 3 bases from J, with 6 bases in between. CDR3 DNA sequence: TGTGCCAGCAGTGGTGGGAAAGAGACCCAGTACTTC. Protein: CASSGGKETQYF. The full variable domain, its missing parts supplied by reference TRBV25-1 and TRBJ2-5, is EADIYQTPRYLVIGTGKKITLECSQTMGHDKMYWYQQDPGMELHLIHYSYGVNSTEKGDLSSESTVSRIRTEHFPLTLESARPSHTSQYLCASSGGKETQYFGPGTRLLVL.

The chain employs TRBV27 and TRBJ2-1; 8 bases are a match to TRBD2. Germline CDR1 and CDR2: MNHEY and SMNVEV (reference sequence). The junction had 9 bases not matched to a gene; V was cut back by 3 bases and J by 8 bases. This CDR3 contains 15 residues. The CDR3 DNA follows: TGTGCCAGCAGTTTCATCGGGGGGGAGGTCTATGAGCAGTTCTTC. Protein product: CASSFIGGEVYEQFF.

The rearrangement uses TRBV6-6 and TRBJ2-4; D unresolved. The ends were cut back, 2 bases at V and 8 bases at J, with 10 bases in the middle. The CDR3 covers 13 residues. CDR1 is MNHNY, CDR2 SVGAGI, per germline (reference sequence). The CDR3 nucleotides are TGTGCCAGCAGTTACGGGCAGAAGGACATTCAGTACTTC. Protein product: CASSYGQKDIQYF.

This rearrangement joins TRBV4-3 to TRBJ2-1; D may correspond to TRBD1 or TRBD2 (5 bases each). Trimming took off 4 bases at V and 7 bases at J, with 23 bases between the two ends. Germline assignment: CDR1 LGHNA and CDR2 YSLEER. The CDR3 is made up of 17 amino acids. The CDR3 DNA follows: TGCGCCAGCAGCCGAATCGTTACGGGACGTTCCTTTAATGAGCAGTTCTTC. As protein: CASSRIVTGRSFNEQFF.

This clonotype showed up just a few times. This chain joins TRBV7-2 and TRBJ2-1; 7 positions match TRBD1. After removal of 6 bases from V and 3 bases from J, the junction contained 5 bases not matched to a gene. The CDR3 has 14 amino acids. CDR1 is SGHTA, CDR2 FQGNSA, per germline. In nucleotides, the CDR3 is TGTGCCAGCAGGGGGGACAGCCTCTACAATGAGCAGTTCTTC. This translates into CASRGDSLYNEQFF.

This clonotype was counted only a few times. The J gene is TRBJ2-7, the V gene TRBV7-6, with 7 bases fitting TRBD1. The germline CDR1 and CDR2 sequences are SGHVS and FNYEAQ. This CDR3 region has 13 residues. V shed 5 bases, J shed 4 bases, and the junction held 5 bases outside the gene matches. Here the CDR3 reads CASSMGQSYEQYF. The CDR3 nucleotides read TGTGCCAGCAGCATGGGACAGTCATACGAGCAGTACTTC.

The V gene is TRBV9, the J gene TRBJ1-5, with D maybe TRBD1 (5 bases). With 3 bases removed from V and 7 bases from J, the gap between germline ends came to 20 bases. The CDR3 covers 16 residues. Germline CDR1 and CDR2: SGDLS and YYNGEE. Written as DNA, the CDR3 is TGTGCCAGCAGCGCGGAGGGGCCCCTCGCGGCGCAGCCCCAGCATTTT. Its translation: CASSAEGPLAAQPQHF.

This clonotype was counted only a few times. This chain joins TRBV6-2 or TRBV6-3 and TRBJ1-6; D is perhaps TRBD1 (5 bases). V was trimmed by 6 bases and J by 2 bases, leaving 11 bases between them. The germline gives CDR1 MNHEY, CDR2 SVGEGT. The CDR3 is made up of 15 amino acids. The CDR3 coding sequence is TGTGCCAGCAGACTCGGGACGGCCTATAATTCACCCCTCCACTTT. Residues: CASRLGTAYNSPLHF.